This is a list of T cell receptor beta chains from one sample in a study of naive and memory T cell subsets. TCRdb re-called the UMI-ligation and nested PCR reads through MiXCR, storing one row per CDR3 protein. Here the sample spans under 150,000 distinct CDR3 sequences, 17% being singletons. The sample taken for sequencing was naive CD4+ T cells from blood. These receptor sequences come from a human donor in good health. The CDR3 runs from the conserved cysteine through the conserved F or W. The order of the fields is CDR3 protein, V gene, J gene.

CDR3aa: CASSLRGYTEAFF
v_gene: TRBV12-3/TRBV12-4
j_gene: TRBJ1-1

CDR3aa: CATSDSVAGGNTGELFF
v_gene: TRBV24-1
j_gene: TRBJ2-2

CDR3aa: CASSTDRGLFYNEQFF
v_gene: TRBV6-6
j_gene: TRBJ2-1

CDR3aa: CSASLTGGRSAFF
v_gene: TRBV20-1
j_gene: TRBJ1-1

CDR3aa: CSVGRTENIQYF
v_gene: TRBV29-1
j_gene: TRBJ2-4

CDR3aa: CASSSPGGGNQPQHF
v_gene: TRBV28
j_gene: TRBJ1-5

CDR3aa: CASSSMGWEGETGELFF
v_gene: TRBV28
j_gene: TRBJ2-2

CDR3aa: CASSATSTGELFF
v_gene: TRBV18
j_gene: TRBJ2-2

CDR3aa: CASSLAPPGLAGGQYF
v_gene: TRBV7-2
j_gene: TRBJ2-3

CDR3aa: CTSSFRGLVNTEAFF
v_gene: TRBV11-2
j_gene: TRBJ1-1

CDR3aa: CASSFSGGPNQPQHF
v_gene: TRBV12-3/TRBV12-4
j_gene: TRBJ1-5

CDR3aa: CASSLGPGEYGYTF
v_gene: TRBV5-1
j_gene: TRBJ1-2

CDR3aa: CASSLGTAETQYF
v_gene: TRBV4-3
j_gene: TRBJ2-5

CDR3aa: CASSQLDRADGYTF
v_gene: TRBV3-1
j_gene: TRBJ1-2

CDR3aa: CASSFAGQVEYEQYF
v_gene: TRBV5-1
j_gene: TRBJ2-7

CDR3aa: CASSSRQNTEAFF
v_gene: TRBV7-8
j_gene: TRBJ1-1

CDR3aa: CSAREGVPNEQYF
v_gene: TRBV20-1
j_gene: TRBJ2-7

CDR3aa: CASSRNRGLQETQYF
v_gene: TRBV7-2
j_gene: TRBJ2-5

CDR3aa: CASSLYGTRPEQFF
v_gene: TRBV7-2
j_gene: TRBJ2-1

CDR3aa: CSARDAGGPGEQYF
v_gene: TRBV20-1
j_gene: TRBJ2-7

CDR3aa: CASSATSGRAYEQYF
v_gene: TRBV25-1
j_gene: TRBJ2-7

CDR3aa: CASSIQGQGIGQPQHF
v_gene: TRBV19
j_gene: TRBJ1-5

CDR3aa: CASSPLWSPETQYF
v_gene: TRBV7-9
j_gene: TRBJ2-5

CDR3aa: CASSGPGPISYNEQFF
v_gene: TRBV25-1
j_gene: TRBJ2-1

CDR3aa: CASSYSGDPYEQYF
v_gene: TRBV5-1
j_gene: TRBJ2-7

CDR3aa: CASSLQGLNNQPQHF
v_gene: TRBV7-8
j_gene: TRBJ1-5

CDR3aa: CASSRLGGGPYEQYF
v_gene: TRBV3-1
j_gene: TRBJ2-7

CDR3aa: CSASRQVISYEQYF
v_gene: TRBV20-1
j_gene: TRBJ2-7

CDR3aa: CSVESITNEQFF
v_gene: TRBV29-1
j_gene: TRBJ2-1

CDR3aa: CASSQVGLVRETQYF
v_gene: TRBV4-1
j_gene: TRBJ2-5

CDR3aa: CASSPQTVTDTQYF
v_gene: TRBV18
j_gene: TRBJ2-3

CDR3aa: CSVGDYSEAFF
v_gene: TRBV29-1
j_gene: TRBJ1-1

CDR3aa: CASSQTTGTWRDYGYTF
v_gene: TRBV3-1
j_gene: TRBJ1-2

CDR3aa: CSARVAGVTDTQYF
v_gene: TRBV20-1
j_gene: TRBJ2-3

CDR3aa: CASSGVPAYEQYF
v_gene: TRBV5-1
j_gene: TRBJ2-7

CDR3aa: CSARGTVNTEAFF
v_gene: TRBV20-1
j_gene: TRBJ1-1

CDR3aa: CSVEEAHLWGANVLTF
v_gene: TRBV29-1
j_gene: TRBJ2-6

CDR3aa: CASSVGPGAGEAYEQYF
v_gene: TRBV9
j_gene: TRBJ2-7

CDR3aa: CSVGGPLAGPTDTQYF
v_gene: TRBV29-1
j_gene: TRBJ2-3

CDR3aa: CSAPTSGTTDTQYF
v_gene: TRBV20-1
j_gene: TRBJ2-3

CDR3aa: CASRPGTSRETQYF
v_gene: TRBV7-8
j_gene: TRBJ2-5

CDR3aa: CASSLDGRVNTEAFF
v_gene: TRBV7-9
j_gene: TRBJ1-1